Below, 14 T cell receptor beta chains from the same sample are listed, as sequenced in a study of T cell responses to AZD1222 COVID-19 vaccine. The method was immunoSEQ multiplex PCR; TCRdb's version includes in-frame clones alone and lacks a portion of them. In the table there are about 110,000 clones, 86% of which are singletons. The specimen was peripheral blood, collected on day 0 of AZD1222 vaccination. These receptors came from an adult in good health.

V and J are TRBV5-1 and TRBJ1-1; tentative D call: TRBD1 (5 bases). This CDR3 comprises 16 residues. V lost 0 bases to trimming and J lost 0 bases, with 12 bases between them. Germline values: CDR1 SGHRS, CDR2 YFSETQ. In DNA, the CDR3 is TGCGCCAGCAGCTTGGGTGAGACAGCCGTGAACACTGAAGCTTTCTTT. It yields the protein CASSLGETAVNTEAFF.

The J gene is TRBJ2-1, the V gene TRBV11-2; 7 nucleotides line up with TRBD1. The junction had 5 bases not matched to a gene; V was cut back by 3 bases and J by 3 bases. This CDR3 has 15 amino acids. The germline V gene encodes CDR1 SGHAT and CDR2 FQNNGV. CDR3 amino acids: CASSFGDRYYNEQFF. Here the CDR3 DNA reads TGTGCCAGCAGCTTCGGGGACAGATACTACAATGAGCAGTTCTTC.

V is TRBV30 and J is TRBJ1-6, with D possibly matching TRBD1 (5 bases). The CDR3 spans 13 residues. V lost 1 base and J 8 bases, leaving 9 bases between the germline ends. Germline V CDR1 and CDR2: GTSNPN, SVGIG (reference sequence). CDR3 nucleotides: TGTGCCTGGAGTGCCGCGGGGGATTCACCCCTCCACTTT. It is translated as CAWSAAGDSPLHF.

The CDR3 loop is CATMDRGLKDEQFF. The CDR3 region has the DNA TGTGCCACCATGGACAGGGGGCTGAAGGATGAGCAGTTCTTC. The chain recombines TRBV24-1 with TRBJ2-1; 11 positions match TRBD1. Germline CDR1 is KGHDR and CDR2 is SFDVKD. Trimming took 8 bases from V and 8 from J; bases not matched to a gene: 7. This CDR3 comprises 14 residues.

The chain employs TRBV28 and TRBJ2-7; 11 nucleotides align to TRBD1. The CDR3 runs to 15 residues. CDR1 and CDR2 from the germline V gene are MDHEN and SYDVKM. The J segment lost 0 bases and the V segment lost 6 bases, leaving 4 bases of the junction unmatched. The CDR3 protein is CASSRGTGGSYEQYF. The CDR3 DNA reads TGTGCCAGCAGCCGAGGGACAGGGGGCTCCTACGAGCAGTACTTC.

The genes are TRBV5-1 and TRBJ1-1; no clear D. The CDR3 spans 13 residues. V lost 5 bases and J lost 0, with 8 bases in between. The germline V gene has CDR1 SGHRS and CDR2 YFSETQ. CDR3 DNA: TGCGCCAGCAGTGGAGTCATGAACACTGAAGCTTTCTTT. Translation gives CASSGVMNTEAFF.

This clone has more than one count but fewer than ten. This rearrangement joins TRBV9 to TRBJ2-2; D may correspond to TRBD1 or TRBD2 (5 bases each). CDR3 length: 13 amino acids. Germline-derived CDR1 and CDR2 are SGDLS and YYNGEE. Trimming pared 3 bases from V and 6 bases from J, leaving 9 bases between. CDR3 protein: CASSAGTAGELFF. The CDR3 nucleotides are TGTGCCAGCAGCGCAGGGACCGCCGGGGAGCTGTTTTTT.

The chain joins TRBV6-6 to TRBJ1-2; D gene unclear. The CDR3 extends over 16 amino acids. V was pared by 4 bases and J by 2 bases, with 17 bases between. Germline V gene data show CDR1 as MNHNY and CDR2 as SVGAGI (reference sequence). DNA of the CDR3: TGTGCCAGCAGTTTCGATTCTCAATGGCTCAACTATGGCTACACCTTC. It is translated as CASSFDSQWLNYGYTF.

For the CDR3, the DNA is TGTGCCAGCAGCTTAGCGGGGGGGGCTACGGAGGGACTGTTTTTT. This codes for CASSLAGGATEGLFF. The chain uses TRBV7-2 and TRBJ1-4; D is perhaps TRBD1 (6 bases). The CDR3 spans 15 residues. The V gene lost 0 bases and the J gene lost 13 bases, with 18 bases spanning the gap. Germline CDR1 reads SGHTA; CDR2 reads FQGNSA.

J is TRBJ2-7 and V is TRBV28, with 8 bases identical to TRBD1. Germline CDR1 is MDHEN and CDR2 is SYDVKM. The J segment lost 5 bases and the V segment lost 4 bases, leaving 10 bases of the junction unmatched. This CDR3 region has 15 residues. CDR3 sequence (DNA): TGTGCCAGCAGTTCGACCGGGACAGGCGGCAACGAGCAGTACTTC. Its protein is CASSSTGTGGNEQYF.

V usage is TRBV29-1 and J usage is TRBJ1-2; possible D gene TRBD1, 5 bases. Germline assignment: CDR1 SQVTM and CDR2 ANQGSEA. This CDR3 comprises 12 residues. The ends were cut back, 3 bases at V and 4 bases at J, with 9 bases in the middle. DNA for the CDR3: TGCAGCGTTGACCGACAGTCCTATGGCTACACCTTC. Its translation: CSVDRQSYGYTF.

This clone was seen just once. The chain couples TRBV6-5 to TRBJ1-4; 9 bases align to TRBD1. The CDR3 consists of 15 residues. Germline CDR1 is MNHEY and CDR2 is SVGAGI. The V gene end was trimmed by 7 bases and the J gene end by 3 bases; junction bases not matched to a gene: 6. In nucleotides, the CDR3 is TGTGCCAGCATCGACAGGGGGGGAGCTAATGAAAAACTGTTTTTT. This translates into CASIDRGGANEKLFF.

The chain employs TRBV3-1 (or the pseudogene TRBV3-2) and TRBJ1-4, with D possibly being TRBD1 (6 bases). CDR1 and CDR2 (germline): LGHDT, YNNKEL (reference sequence). This CDR3 contains 15 residues. V lost 0 bases to trimming and J lost 4 bases, with 9 bases between them. The CDR3 loop reads CASSQEGAGNEKLFF. The CDR3 DNA reads as TGTGCCAGCAGCCAAGAGGGGGCAGGTAATGAAAAACTGTTTTTT.

The chain has TRBV5-1 and TRBJ1-4, with 7 bases aligning to TRBD1. Germline-derived CDR1 and CDR2 are SGHRS and YFSETQ. CDR3 length: 15 amino acids. With V trimmed by 0 bases and J by 10 bases, 9 bases remained unmatched. The CDR3 reads CASSLADRDVGKLFF. The DNA for the CDR3 is TGCGCCAGCAGCTTGGCAGACAGGGATGTCGGAAAACTGTTTTTT.